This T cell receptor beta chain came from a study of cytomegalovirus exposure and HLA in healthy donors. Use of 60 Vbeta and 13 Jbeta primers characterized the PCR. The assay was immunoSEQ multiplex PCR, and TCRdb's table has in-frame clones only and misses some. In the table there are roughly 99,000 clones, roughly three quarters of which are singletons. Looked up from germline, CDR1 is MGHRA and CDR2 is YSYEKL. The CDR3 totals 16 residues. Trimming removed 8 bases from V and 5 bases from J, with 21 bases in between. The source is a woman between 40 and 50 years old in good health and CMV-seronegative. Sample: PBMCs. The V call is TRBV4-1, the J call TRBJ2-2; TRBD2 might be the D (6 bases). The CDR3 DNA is TGCGCCAGCTCCCCAAGGAGGAGGGGAGATACCGGGGAGCTGTTTTTT. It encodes CASSPRRRGDTGELFF.